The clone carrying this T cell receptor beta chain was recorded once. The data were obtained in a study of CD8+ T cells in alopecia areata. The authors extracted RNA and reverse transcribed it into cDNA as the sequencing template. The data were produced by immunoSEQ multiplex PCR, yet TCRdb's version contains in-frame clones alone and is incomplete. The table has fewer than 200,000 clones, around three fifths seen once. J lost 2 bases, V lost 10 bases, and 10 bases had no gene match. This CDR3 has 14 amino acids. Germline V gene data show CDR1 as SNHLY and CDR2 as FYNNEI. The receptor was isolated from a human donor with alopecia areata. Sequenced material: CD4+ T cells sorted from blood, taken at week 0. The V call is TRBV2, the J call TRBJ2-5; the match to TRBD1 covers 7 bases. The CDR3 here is CATSRDRLQETQYF. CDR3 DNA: TGTGCCACCTCGAGGGACAGACTACAAGAGACCCAGTACTTC.